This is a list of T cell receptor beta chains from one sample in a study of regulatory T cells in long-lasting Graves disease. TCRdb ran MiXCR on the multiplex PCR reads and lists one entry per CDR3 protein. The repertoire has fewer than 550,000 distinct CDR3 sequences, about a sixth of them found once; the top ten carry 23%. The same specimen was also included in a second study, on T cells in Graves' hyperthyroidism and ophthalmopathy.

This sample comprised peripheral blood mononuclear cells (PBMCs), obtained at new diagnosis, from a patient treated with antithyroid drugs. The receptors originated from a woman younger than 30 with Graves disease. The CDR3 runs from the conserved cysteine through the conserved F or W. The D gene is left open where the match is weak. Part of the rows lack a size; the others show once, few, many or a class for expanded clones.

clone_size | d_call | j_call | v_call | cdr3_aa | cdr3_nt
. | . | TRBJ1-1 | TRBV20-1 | CSARSGRDGLEAFF | TGCAGTGCTAGGTCGGGTAGAGACGGACTTGAAGCTTTCTTT
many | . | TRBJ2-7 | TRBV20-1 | CSAREYGISPSEQYF | TGCAGTGCTAGAGAGTATGGGATCTCTCCCAGCGAGCAGTACTTC
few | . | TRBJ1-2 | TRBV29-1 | CSVEMGPGYGYTF | TGCAGCGTTGAAATGGGGCCAGGCTATGGCTACACCTTC
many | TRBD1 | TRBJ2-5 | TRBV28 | CASSLFLDRGQREETQYF | TGTGCCAGCAGTTTATTCCTCGACAGGGGGCAGCGGGAAGAGACCCAGTACTTC
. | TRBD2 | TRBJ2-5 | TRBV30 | CAWLGLAGGGETQYF | TGTGCCTGGTTGGGACTAGCGGGAGGAGGGGAGACCCAGTACTTC
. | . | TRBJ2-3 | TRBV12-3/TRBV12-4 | CASRPGPNTDTQYF | TGTGCCAGCAGGCCGGGACCGAACACAGATACGCAGTATTTT
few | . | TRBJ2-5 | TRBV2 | CASSGGRVGETQYF | TGTGCCAGCAGTGGGGGCCGGGTTGGGGAGACCCAGTACTTC
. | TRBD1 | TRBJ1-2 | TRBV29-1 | CSVATGGAGYTF | TGCAGCGTAGCGACAGGGGGCGCTGGCTACACCTTC
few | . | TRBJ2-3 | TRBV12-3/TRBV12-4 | CASRQDEVTDTQYF | TGTGCCAGCAGACAAGATGAGGTAACAGATACGCAGTATTTT
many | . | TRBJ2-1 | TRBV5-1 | CASSFGTGSYNEQFF | TGTGCCAGCAGCTTTGGCACAGGCTCCTACAATGAGCAGTTCTTC
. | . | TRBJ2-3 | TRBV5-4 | CASSLVPTRRRTDTQYF | TGTGCCAGCAGCTTGGTCCCAACTCGGAGGAGAACAGATACGCAGTATTTT
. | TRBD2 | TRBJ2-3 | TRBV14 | CASSQTWTSGGADTQYF | TGTGCCAGCAGCCAAACCTGGACTAGCGGGGGTGCAGATACGCAGTATTTT
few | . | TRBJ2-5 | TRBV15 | CATSRGRDATQYF | TGTGCCACCAGCAGAGGACGGGACGCGACCCAGTACTTC
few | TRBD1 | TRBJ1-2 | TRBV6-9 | CASSYGTGYYGYTF | TGTGCCAGCAGTTACGGGACAGGGTACTATGGCTACACCTTC
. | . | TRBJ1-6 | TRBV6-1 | CATTGSSYNSPLHF | TGTGCCACCACAGGCAGCTCCTATAATTCACCCCTCCACTTT
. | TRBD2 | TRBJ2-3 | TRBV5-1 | CASSLRGAAGGTDTQYF | TGCGCCAGCAGCCTCCGGGGAGCAGCGGGAGGCACAGATACGCAGTATTTT
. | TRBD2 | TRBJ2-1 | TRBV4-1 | CASSQEWREWNEQFF | TGCGCCAGCAGCCAAGAGTGGCGGGAGTGGAATGAGCAGTTCTTC
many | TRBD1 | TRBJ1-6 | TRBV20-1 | CSARDSGQGDHSPLHF | TGCAGTGCTAGAGATTCGGGACAGGGGGATCATTCACCCCTCCACTTT
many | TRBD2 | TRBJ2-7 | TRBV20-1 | CSVRTSGISYEQYF | TGCAGTGTTAGGACTAGCGGGATCTCCTACGAGCAGTACTTC
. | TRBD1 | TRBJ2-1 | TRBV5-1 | CASSLEDRSSYNEQFF | TGCGCCAGCAGCTTGGAGGACAGGAGCTCCTACAATGAGCAGTTCTTC
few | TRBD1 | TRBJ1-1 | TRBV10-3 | CAISERTGINTEAFF | TGTGCCATCAGTGAAAGGACAGGGATAAACACTGAAGCTTTCTTT
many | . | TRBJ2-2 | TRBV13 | CASWRSGELFF | TGTGCCAGCTGGAGGTCCGGGGAGCTGTTTTTT
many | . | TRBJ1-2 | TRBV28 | CARQCENRDTGRYGYTF | TGTGCCAGACAATGCGAGAACCGGGACACCGGCCGCTATGGCTACACCTTC
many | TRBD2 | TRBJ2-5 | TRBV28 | CASSPSGIVVTQYF | TGTGCCAGCAGTCCTAGCGGGATCGTAGTTACCCAGTACTTC
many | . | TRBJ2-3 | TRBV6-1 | CASSLGEGVTQYF | TGTGCCAGCAGTCTGGGCGAAGGAGTTACGCAGTATTTT
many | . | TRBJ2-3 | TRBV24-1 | CATSDGASDGTDTQYF | TGTGCCACCAGTGATGGGGCTAGCGACGGCACAGATACGCAGTATTTT
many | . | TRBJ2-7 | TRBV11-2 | CASSLAVGGPTKVYEQYF | TGTGCCAGCAGCTTAGCCGTGGGGGGACCCACGAAGGTCTACGAGCAGTACTTC
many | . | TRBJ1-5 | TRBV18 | CASSPWLGANQPQHF | TGTGCCAGCTCACCATGGTTGGGGGCTAATCAGCCCCAGCATTTT
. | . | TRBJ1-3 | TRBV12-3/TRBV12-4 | CASSFGSYSGNTIYF | TGTGCCAGCAGTTTCGGGTCCTACTCTGGAAACACCATATATTTT
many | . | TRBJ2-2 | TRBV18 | CASSRPPGELFF | TGTGCCAGCTCACGGCCCCCCGGGGAGCTGTTTTTT
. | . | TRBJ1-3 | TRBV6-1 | CASSEAQRTGNTIYF | TGTGCCAGCAGTGAGGCTCAACGTACTGGAAACACCATATATTTT
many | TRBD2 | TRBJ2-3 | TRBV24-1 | CATSEPTSGTDTQYF | TGTGCCACCAGTGAGCCGACTAGCGGAACAGATACGCAGTATTTT
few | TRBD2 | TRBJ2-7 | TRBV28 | CTSNSGGSYEQYF | TGTACCAGCAACTCGGGAGGGTCCTACGAGCAGTACTTC
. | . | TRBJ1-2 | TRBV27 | CASSLYQGSDGYAF | TGTGCCAGTAGTTTATATCAGGGGTCGGATGGCTACGCCTTC
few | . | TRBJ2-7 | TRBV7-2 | CASSLAPQDQGYEQYF | TGTGCCAGCAGCTTAGCCCCCCAGGACCAGGGCTACGAGCAGTACTTC
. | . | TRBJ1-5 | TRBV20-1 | CSAGDEPYSNQPQHF | TGCAGTGCAGGGGACGAGCCGTATAGCAATCAGCCCCAGCATTTT
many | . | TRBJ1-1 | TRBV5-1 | CASSLAGGGTTTEAFF | TGCGCCAGCAGCTTGGCCGGCGGAGGGACAACCACTGAAGCTTTCTTT
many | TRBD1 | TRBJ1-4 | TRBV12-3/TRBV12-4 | CASSHRTGEGKLFF | TGTGCCAGCAGTCATCGGACAGGGGAGGGAAAACTGTTTTTT
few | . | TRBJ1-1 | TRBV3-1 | CASSHGGPEAFF | TGTGCCAGCAGCCATGGGGGGCCTGAAGCTTTCTTT
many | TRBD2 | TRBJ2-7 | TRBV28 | CASRVGTSFPNYEQYF | TGTGCCAGCAGGGTCGGGACTAGCTTTCCAAACTACGAGCAGTACTTC
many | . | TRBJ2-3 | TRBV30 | CAWTIADTQYF | TGTGCCTGGACCATAGCAGATACGCAGTATTTT
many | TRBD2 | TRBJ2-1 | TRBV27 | CASTPGTSGNNEQFF | TGTGCCAGCACCCCCGGGACTAGCGGAAACAATGAGCAGTTCTTC
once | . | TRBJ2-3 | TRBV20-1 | CSAPLAARSTDTQYF | TGCAGTGCTCCCTTAGCGGCGAGAAGCACAGATACGCAGTATTTT
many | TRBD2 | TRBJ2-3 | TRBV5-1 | CASSIGTSGRADKEGADTQYF | TGCGCCAGCAGCATCGGGACTAGCGGGAGGGCCGACAAGGAGGGAGCAGATACGCAGTATTTT
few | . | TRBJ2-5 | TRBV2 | CASSENTNQETQYF | TGTGCCAGCAGTGAAAACACTAACCAAGAGACCCAGTACTTC
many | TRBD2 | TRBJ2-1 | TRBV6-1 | CASKRLAGRYNEQFF | TGTGCCAGCAAAAGACTAGCGGGACGCTACAATGAGCAGTTCTTC
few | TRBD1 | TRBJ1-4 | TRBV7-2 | CASSPQGAEKLFF | TGTGCCAGCAGCCCCCAGGGGGCTGAAAAACTGTTTTTT
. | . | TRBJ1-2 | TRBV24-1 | CATSDFEGQSYGYTF | TGTGCCACCAGTGATTTTGAAGGACAGTCCTATGGCTACACCTTC
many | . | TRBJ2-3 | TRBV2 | CASSEDRGGTDTQYF | TGTGCCAGCAGTGAGGATCGGGGAGGCACAGATACGCAGTATTTT
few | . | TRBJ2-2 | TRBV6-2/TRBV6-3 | CASIRTGHNTGELFF | TGTGCCAGCATTCGTACAGGGCATAACACCGGGGAGCTGTTTTTT
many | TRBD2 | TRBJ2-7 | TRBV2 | CASAAGLGLYEQYF | TGTGCCAGCGCTGCGGGACTAGGATTATACGAGCAGTACTTC
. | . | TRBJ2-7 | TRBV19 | CASSYRDTYEQYF | TGTGCCAGTAGTTACCGGGACACTTACGAGCAGTACTTC
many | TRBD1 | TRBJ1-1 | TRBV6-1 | CASSKGQVDTEAFF | TGTGCCAGCAGTAAGGGACAGGTGGACACTGAAGCTTTCTTT
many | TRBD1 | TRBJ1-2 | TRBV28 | CASARDSYYGYTF | TGTGCCAGCGCGAGGGACAGTTACTATGGCTACACCTTC
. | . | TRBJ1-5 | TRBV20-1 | CSAELLQPQHF | TGCAGTGCTGAACTACTGCAGCCCCAGCATTTT
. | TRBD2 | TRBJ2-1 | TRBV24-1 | CATSDLPGTSSYNEQFF | TGTGCCACCAGTGATCTCCCCGGGACTAGCAGCTACAATGAGCAGTTCTTC
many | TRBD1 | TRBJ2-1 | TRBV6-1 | CATRTGGNEQFF | TGTGCCACCCGGACAGGGGGCAATGAGCAGTTCTTC